This T cell receptor (beta chain) was observed in a study of CD8+CD57+ T cells in acquired aplastic anemia. Genomic DNA provided the template from which TCR beta VDJ and CDR3 profiles were obtained. TCRdb re-analysed the reads in MiXCR, keeping a single row per CDR3 protein. The sample shows over 150,000 distinct CDR3 sequences, around 50% of them seen only once. The trim removed 5 bases at V and 2 bases at J, leaving 7 bases unmatched. This CDR3 contains 16 residues. CDR1 is SEHNR, CDR2 FQNEAQ, per germline (reference sequence). This clonotype was found a few times. The TCR was taken from a human donor in good health, serving as a control. The chain has TRBV7-9 and TRBJ2-3, with TRBD2 matching over 10 bases. Sequenced input: sorted CD4+, CD8+, or CD8+CD57+ T cells (not recorded which) from PBMCs. The CDR3 loop reads CASSLLAGFYTDTQYF. The DNA of the CDR3 is TGTGCCAGCAGCCTACTAGCGGGGTTTTACACAGATACGCAGTATTTT.